This T cell receptor (beta chain) is from a study of CXCR3-negative and CXCR3-positive naive CD8 T cells (dated by TCRdb to about 2019). Study-level background: Approximately 140 million TRB reads were obtained in total, roughly 1.5 +/- 0.3 million reads per library. The diversity and physicochemical repertoire analyses included fewer than twelve donors pooled from two independent experiments. For the TRBV-TRBJ cluster analysis, the naive subsets came from roughly 5 donors, while the memory cells came from 3 donors. Results and caveats for the whole study, not just this receptor: Freshly isolated PBMCs were used for most assays because CXCR3 expression partially decreased after cryopreservation. Because surface CD5, which has been linked to self-reactivity in mice, was comparable between naive subsets, TCR interaction strength was also inferred from TRB CDR3 physicochemical properties. TRB CDR3s from CXCR3-positive naive cells showed higher hydrophobicity (lower Kidera factor 4), lower energy, and higher strength and volume indices than CXCR3-negative naive cells. Both naive subsets had comparably high repertoire diversity, while memory CD8+ T cells had much lower repertoire diversity. TRBV-TRBJ usage was similar between naive CXCR3-negative and CXCR3-positive cells from the same donor, while memory cells showed distinct patterns.

For this clonotype: It lacks a known antigen.

The CDR3, from cysteine to phenylalanine, totals 15 residues. No DNA is given. Sequences SNHLY (CDR1) and FYNNEI (CDR2) are obtained from the germline V gene. This sample was sequenced with a NextSeq 550. The Human TCR Profiling Kit (MiLaboratory) was used to make UMI-labeled 5' RACE TRB cDNA libraries. cDNA synthesis used the entire amount of extracted RNA, and PCR amplification then used the entire amount of cDNA produced. Libraries were prepared in parallel using an identical number of PCR cycles. The source study handled its data this way. With a minimum of two reads required per UMI, MIGEC and MiXCR pulled out about 50,000 +/- 10,000 unique UMI-labeled TRB cDNA molecules from each library. On average, roughly 40,000 +/- 10,000 functional in-frame TRB CDR3 nucleotide clonotypes lacking stop codons were found per library. Diversity metrics, including normalized Shannon-Wiener and Chao1, were computed in VDJtools after downsampling to 5000 UMI-labeled TRB molecules per sample. VDJtools was used to calculate clonotype-size-weighted physicochemical properties of the central five CDR3 residues, namely interaction energy, strength, volume and Kidera factor 4. Through TCRdb reprocessing, the reads give one entry per CDR3 protein sequence; DNA is omitted. For this entry, the V and J calls and clone size follow TCRdb and not the study's own pipeline. The record for this sample contains approximately 8,500 distinct CDR3 sequences. The ten largest account for less than 1.5% of the sample.

For every CD8+ T cell subset, around 300,000 cells were flow-sorted straight into RLT lysis buffer, and each subset was sorted in triplicate. To keep memory contaminants out, a stringent definition of naive CD8+ T cells was applied: CD45RO-CCR7+CD27+CD95-. Standard density gradient centrifugation was used to isolate peripheral blood mononuclear cells from buffy coats. Naive CXCR3-negative and CXCR3-positive CD8+ T cells were flow-sorted on a FACSAria III. Total RNA was extracted from sorted cells with an RNeasy Mini Kit. The sample was naive CXCR3- CD8+ T cells from blood. The cell subset or site label on this specimen signifies: CD45RO-CCR7+CD27+CD95- naive CD8+ T cells lacking CXCR3 (TNR3-). Recombination joined TRBV2 with TRBJ2-1; TCRdb designates TRBD2, a call that cannot be tested without DNA. The clonotype originates from a human donor in good health. Some clones in this sample may be carry-over from other donors' samples. CDR3 region: CATKARASEDNEQFF. Full variable domain (CDR3 extended with the reference TRBV2 and TRBJ2-1 proteins): EPEVTQTPSHQVTQMGQEVILRCVPISNHLYFYWYRQILGQKVEFLVSFYNNEISEKSEIFDDQFSVERPDGSNFTLKIRSTKLEDSAMYFCATKARASEDNEQFFGPGTRLTVL.